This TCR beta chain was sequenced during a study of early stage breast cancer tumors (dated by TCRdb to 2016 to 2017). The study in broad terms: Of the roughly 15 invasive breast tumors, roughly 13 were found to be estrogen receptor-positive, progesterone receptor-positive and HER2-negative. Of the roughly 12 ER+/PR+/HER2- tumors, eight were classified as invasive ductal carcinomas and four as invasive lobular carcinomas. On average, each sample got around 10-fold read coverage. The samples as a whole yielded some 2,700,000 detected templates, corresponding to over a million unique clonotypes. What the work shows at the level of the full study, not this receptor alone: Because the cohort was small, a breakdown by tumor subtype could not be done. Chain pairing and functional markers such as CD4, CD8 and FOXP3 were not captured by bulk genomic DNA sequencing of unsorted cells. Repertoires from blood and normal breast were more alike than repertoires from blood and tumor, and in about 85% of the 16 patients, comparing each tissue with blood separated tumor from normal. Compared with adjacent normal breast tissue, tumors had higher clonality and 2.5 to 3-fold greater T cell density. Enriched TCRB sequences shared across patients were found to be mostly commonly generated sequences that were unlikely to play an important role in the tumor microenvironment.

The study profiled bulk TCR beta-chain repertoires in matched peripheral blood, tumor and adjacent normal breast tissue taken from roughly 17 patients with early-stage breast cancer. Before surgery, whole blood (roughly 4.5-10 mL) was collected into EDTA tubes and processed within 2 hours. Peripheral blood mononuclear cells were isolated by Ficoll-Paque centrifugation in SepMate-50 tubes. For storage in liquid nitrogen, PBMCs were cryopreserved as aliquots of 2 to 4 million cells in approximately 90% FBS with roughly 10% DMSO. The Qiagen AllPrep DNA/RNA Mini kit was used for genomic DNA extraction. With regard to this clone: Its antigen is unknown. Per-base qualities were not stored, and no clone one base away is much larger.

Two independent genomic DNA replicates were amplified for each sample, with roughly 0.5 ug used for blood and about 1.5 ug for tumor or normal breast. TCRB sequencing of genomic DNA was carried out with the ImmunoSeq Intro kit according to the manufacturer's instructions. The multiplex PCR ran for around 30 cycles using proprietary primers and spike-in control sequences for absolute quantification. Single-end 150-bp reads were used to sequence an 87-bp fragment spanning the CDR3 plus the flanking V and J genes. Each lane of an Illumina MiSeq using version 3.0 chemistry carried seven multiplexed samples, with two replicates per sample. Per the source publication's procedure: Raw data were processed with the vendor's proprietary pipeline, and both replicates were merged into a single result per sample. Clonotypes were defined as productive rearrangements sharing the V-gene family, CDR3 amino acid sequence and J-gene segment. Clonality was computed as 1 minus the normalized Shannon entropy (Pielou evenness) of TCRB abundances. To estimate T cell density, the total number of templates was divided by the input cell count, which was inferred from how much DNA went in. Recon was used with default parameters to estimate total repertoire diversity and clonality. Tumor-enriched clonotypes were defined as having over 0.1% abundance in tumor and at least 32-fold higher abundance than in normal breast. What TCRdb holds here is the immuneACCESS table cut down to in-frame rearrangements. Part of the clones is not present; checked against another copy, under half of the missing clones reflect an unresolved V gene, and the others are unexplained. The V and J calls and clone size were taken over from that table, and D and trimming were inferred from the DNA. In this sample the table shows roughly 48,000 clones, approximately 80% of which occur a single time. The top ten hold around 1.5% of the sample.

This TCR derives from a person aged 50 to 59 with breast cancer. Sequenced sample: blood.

This receptor carries the CDR3 CASSPTLGTYEQYF. The nucleotide sequence reads TGTGCCAGCAGCCCCACCCTAGGGACCTACGAGCAGTACTTC. The sequence joins TRBV9 to TRBJ2-7, with the D segment identity uncertain. From its cysteine to its phenylalanine, the CDR3 spans 14 amino acids. This entry keeps only the CDR3 DNA: 42 bases, framed from base 1. CDR1 and CDR2, per the germline V gene, are SGDLS and YYNGEE. Cut back by 4 bases and 2 bases, the V and J ends lie 13 bases apart.